The 30 T cell receptor beta chains below come from one sample, sequenced in a study of yellow fever vaccine responses in identical twins. TCRdb passed the RT-PCR reads through MiXCR, listing each CDR3 protein once. The sample yields 14,000 or so distinct CDR3 sequences, 70% to 85% seen once. The sequencing here drew on T cells from blood (PBMCs), unsorted or a sorted subset (not recorded which), taken before or after yellow fever vaccination (not recorded which). These receptors were taken from a young woman who received the yellow fever vaccine.

This rearrangement joins TRBV2 to TRBJ2-1; possible D gene TRBD2, 6 bases. CDR3 length: 12 amino acids. The germline V and J ends were trimmed by 1 base and 13 bases, with 11 bases remaining between them. Germline V gene lookup returns CDR1 SNHLY and CDR2 FYNNEI. Here the CDR3 DNA reads TGTGCCAGCAGTGAAGGGGCGGGACTCCAGTTCTTC. It yields the protein CASSEGAGLQFF.

The J gene is TRBJ2-2, the V gene TRBV12-3 or TRBV12-4; 8 bases align to TRBD2. This CDR3 region has 15 residues. The V gene end was trimmed by 6 bases and the J gene end by 4 bases; junction bases not matched to a gene: 7. The DNA of the CDR3 is TGTGCCAGCAGACCCGGGAGGGGAGGCACCGGGGAGCTGTTTTTT. It encodes CASRPGRGGTGELFF.

The chain has TRBV2 and TRBJ1-1; no definite D call. CDR1 is SNHLY and CDR2 is FYNNEI in the germline V gene. CDR3 length: 11 residues. The V and J ends lost 1 base and 8 bases respectively, with 5 bases between them. The CDR3 here is CASSEVAEAFF. The CDR3 region has the DNA TGTGCCAGCAGTGAAGTGGCCGAAGCTTTCTTT.

The chain links TRBV7-3 to TRBJ1-6; the match to TRBD1 covers 7 bases. Germline-derived CDR1 and CDR2 are SGHTA and FQGTGA. The CDR3 loop spans 14 amino acids. J gave up 4 bases and V 5 bases, and 2 bases lay outside the gene matches. This CDR3 reads CASSKTGYNSPLHF. The CDR3 DNA follows: TGTGCCAGCAGCAAGACAGGGTATAATTCACCCCTCCACTTT.

This rearrangement joins TRBV5-1 to TRBJ2-1; the D is unclear. The CDR3 consists of 15 residues. Trimming left V 4 bases short and J 2 bases short, with 13 bases between. Germline loops: CDR1 SGHRS, CDR2 YFSETQ. The CDR3 spells CASSNSITTYNEQFF. The DNA of the CDR3 is TGCGCCAGCAGCAATAGTATAACCACCTACAATGAGCAGTTCTTC. Combining the CDR3 with reference TRBV5-1 and TRBJ2-1 gives the whole variable domain KAGVTQTPRYLIKTRGQQVTLSCSPISGHRSVSWYQQTPGQGLQFLFEYFSETQRNKGNFPGRFSGRQFSNSRSEMNVSTLELGDSALYLCASSNSITTYNEQFFGPGTRLTVL.

This chain uses TRBV7-2 with TRBJ2-3, with D tentatively TRBD2 (6 bases). With 4 bases removed from V and 1 base from J, the gap between germline ends came to 12 bases. Germline V gene sequence: CDR1 SGHTA, CDR2 FQGNSA. The CDR3 has 15 residues. The CDR3: CASSSDYFGTDTQYF. The CDR3 bases are TGTGCCAGCAGCTCGGACTATTTTGGCACAGATACGCAGTATTTT. Supplemented by reference TRBV7-2 and TRBJ2-3, the full variable domain reads GAGVSQSPSNKVTEKGKDVELRCDPISGHTALYWYRQSLGQGLEFLIYFQGNSAPDKSGLPSDRFSAERTGGSVSTLTIQRTQQEDSAVYLCASSSDYFGTDTQYFGPGTRLTVL.

The CDR3 spells CASSRLRDRVLDQPQHF. The CDR3 DNA sequence: TGCGCCAGCAGCCGCCTCCGGGACAGGGTTTTGGATCAGCCCCAGCATTTT. The chain uses TRBV23-1 and TRBJ1-5; TRBD1 aligns across 9 bases. TRBV23-1 is classed as an ORF, of uncertain function. The J segment lost 5 bases and the V segment lost 6 bases, leaving 14 bases of the junction unmatched. CDR3 length: 17 residues.

The genes are TRBV21-1 and TRBJ2-2; the table's D call, TRBD1, has no DNA check behind it. TRBV21-1 corresponds to a pseudogene. This CDR3 has 15 residues. DNA for the CDR3: TGTGCCAGCCCCGGAGGGGGAGCTAACACCGGGGAGCTGTTTTTT. It codes for CASPGGGANTGELFF.

V is TRBV29-1 and J is TRBJ2-2; 8 nucleotides align to TRBD2. The CDR3 runs to 14 residues. V dropped 7 bases and J dropped 1; count of bases not matched to a gene: 5. The germline CDR1 and CDR2 sequences are SQVTM and ANQGSEA. The CDR3 region is CSAGGILNTGELFF. CDR3 nucleotides: TGCAGCGCGGGGGGGATACTGAACACCGGGGAGCTGTTTTTT.

This clonotype appeared once. The gene calls are TRBV20-1 and TRBJ2-1; a weak D match, TRBD1 (5 bases). V lost 3 bases and J 4 bases, leaving 10 bases between the germline ends. Germline CDR1 reads DFQATT; CDR2 reads SNEGSKA (reference sequence). The CDR3 runs to 13 residues. Here the CDR3 DNA reads TGCAGTGCTAGCAAGGGGTCTTACAATGAGCAGTTCTTC. Protein: CSASKGSYNEQFF.

The chain links TRBV6-5 to TRBJ2-7, with D perhaps matching TRBD1 or TRBD2 (5 bases each). This CDR3 comprises 12 residues. V lost 4 bases to trimming and J lost 6 bases, with 10 bases between them. CDR1 and CDR2 from the germline V gene are MNHEY and SVGAGI. Here the CDR3 reads CASSFDSGEQYF. The CDR3 DNA is TGTGCCAGCAGTTTTGACAGCGGCGAGCAGTACTTC.

The V and J genes are TRBV28 and TRBJ1-5; D is ambiguous. The CDR3 totals 15 residues. Germline CDR1 reads MDHEN; CDR2 reads SYDVKM. Between the trimmed V and J ends, which lost 3 bases and 3 bases, there was a span of 12 bases. Written as DNA, the CDR3 is TGTGCCAGCAGTTTGTCTGGGGTTGTCAATCAGCCCCAGCATTTT. As protein: CASSLSGVVNQPQHF.

The chain recombines TRBV2 with TRBJ1-5; possible D gene TRBD1, 5 bases. CDR1 SNHLY and CDR2 FYNNEI come from the germline V gene. V lost 0 bases and J lost 3, with 15 bases in between. This CDR3 region has 17 residues. This chain's CDR3 is CASSEAAMSGPNQPQHF. The CDR3 coding sequence is TGTGCCAGCAGTGAAGCTGCGATGTCGGGGCCCAATCAGCCCCAGCATTTT. Using reference TRBV2 and TRBJ1-5 for the parts outside the CDR3, the full variable domain is EPEVTQTPSHQVTQMGQEVILRCVPISNHLYFYWYRQILGQKVEFLVSFYNNEISEKSEIFDDQFSVERPDGSNFTLKIRSTKLEDSAMYFCASSEAAMSGPNQPQHFGDGTRLSIL.

The chain carries TRBV20-1 and TRBJ2-5; 7 nucleotides agree with TRBD1. Germline V gives CDR1 DFQATT, CDR2 SNEGSKA (reference sequence). CDR3 length: 12 residues. J gave up 5 bases and V 3 bases, and 3 bases lay outside the gene matches. Here the CDR3 DNA reads TGCAGTGCTAGGCGAGGGGGCGAGACCCAGTACTTC. The encoded protein is CSARRGGETQYF.

V is TRBV19 and J is TRBJ1-5; no clear D gene. Trimming left V 7 bases short and J 2 bases short, with 18 bases between. CDR3 size: 16 residues. Germline V CDR1 and CDR2: LNHDA, SQIVND (reference sequence). CDR3 loop: CASIGSPKARNQPQHF. CDR3 nucleotide sequence: TGTGCCAGTATTGGCAGTCCCAAAGCACGCAATCAGCCCCAGCATTTT.

V and J are TRBV9 and TRBJ2-1, with 9 positions matching TRBD1. Looked up from germline, CDR1 is SGDLS and CDR2 is YYNGEE. With V trimmed by 4 bases and J by 10 bases, 12 bases remained unmatched. This CDR3 is 15 amino acids long. CDR3 region: CASSITGTGLPEQFF. The CDR3 DNA sequence: TGTGCCAGCAGCATTACCGGGACAGGGCTTCCGGAGCAGTTCTTC.

This clonotype appeared a single time. The J gene is TRBJ1-1, the V gene TRBV15; the D is unclear. Germline V gene sequence: CDR1 LNHNV, CDR2 YYDKDF (reference sequence). V lost 5 bases and J 1 base, leaving 11 bases between the germline ends. The CDR3 runs to 14 residues. CDR3 in amino acids: CATSGVNENTEAFF. CDR3 bases: TGTGCCACCAGCGGGGTGAACGAGAACACTGAAGCTTTCTTT.

The chain employs TRBV24-1 and TRBJ1-2; 7 nucleotides line up with TRBD1. Trimming removed 9 bases from V and 2 bases from J; junction bases left unmatched: 8. The CDR3 is made up of 14 amino acids. The V gene's germline CDR1 is KGHDR and CDR2 SFDVKD. The CDR3 nucleotides are TGTGCCACCGGGGGACAGACCAACAACTATGGCTACACCTTC. Protein sequence: CATGGQTNNYGYTF.

The chain carries TRBV18 and TRBJ2-5, with D perhaps TRBD1 (5 bases). V was pared by 2 bases and J by 3 bases, with 13 bases between. This CDR3 spans 15 amino acids. Germline-derived CDR1 and CDR2 are KGHSH and LQKENI. The CDR3 reads CASSPKSQGEETQYF. CDR3 nucleotide sequence: TGTGCCAGCTCACCAAAATCGCAGGGTGAAGAGACCCAGTACTTC.

The CDR3 region has the DNA TGTGCCAGCTCACCACCGGCTGGACTCGGCTCTGGAAACACCATATATTTT. It yields the protein CASSPPAGLGSGNTIYF. The rearrangement links TRBV18 to TRBJ1-3; D unclear. This CDR3 is 17 amino acids long. Germline loops: CDR1 KGHSH, CDR2 LQKENI. V gave up 0 bases and J gave up 0 bases, with 12 bases separating them.

The gene calls are TRBV20-1 and TRBJ2-4; D gene uncertain. CDR1 and CDR2 (germline): DFQATT, SNEGSKA (reference sequence). CDR3 length equals 13 residues. V lost 0 bases and J lost 7, with 10 bases in between. The CDR3 DNA reads as TGCAGTGCTAGAGAAGGTCTTGGGAACATTCAGTACTTC. Translated, it gives CSAREGLGNIQYF.

The CDR3: CASSPLAGGSDEQFF. In DNA, the CDR3 is TGTGCCAGCTCACCTCTAGCGGGAGGTTCGGATGAGCAGTTCTTC. V and J are TRBV18 and TRBJ2-1; 11 bases are a match to TRBD2. Germline CDR1 and CDR2: KGHSH and LQKENI. The CDR3 is 15 residues long. The V segment lost 3 bases and the J segment 8 bases; nucleotides outside the gene matches: 6.

The rearrangement joins TRBV11-2 to TRBJ1-4; D gene ambiguous. This CDR3 spans 14 amino acids. V lost 3 bases and J 5 bases, leaving 10 bases between the germline ends. Germline assignment: CDR1 SGHAT and CDR2 FQNNGV. CDR3 in amino acids: CASSFRVPNEKLFF. CDR3 coding DNA: TGTGCCAGCAGCTTCCGGGTGCCCAATGAAAAACTGTTTTTT.

This clonotype appeared once. The CDR3 DNA reads as TGTGCCAGCAGAATAACTGCCGGGACAGGAAGCAACACCATATATTTT. Translating gives CASRITAGTGSNTIYF. The gene calls are TRBV28 and TRBJ1-3; TRBD1 agrees at 8 bases. The CDR3 length is 16 residues. With V trimmed by 6 bases and J by 7 bases, 14 bases remained unmatched. Germline CDR1 reads MDHEN; CDR2 reads SYDVKM.

The gene calls are TRBV5-1 and TRBJ2-5, with no clear D. The CDR3 consists of 14 residues. The germline V and J ends were trimmed by 0 bases and 1 base, with 7 bases remaining between them. CDR1 is SGHRS and CDR2 is YFSETQ in the germline V gene. This chain's CDR3 is CASSLEGFQETQYF. The CDR3 DNA follows: TGCGCCAGCAGCTTGGAGGGCTTCCAAGAGACCCAGTACTTC. Supplemented by reference TRBV5-1 and TRBJ2-5, the full variable domain reads KAGVTQTPRYLIKTRGQQVTLSCSPISGHRSVSWYQQTPGQGLQFLFEYFSETQRNKGNFPGRFSGRQFSNSRSEMNVSTLELGDSALYLCASSLEGFQETQYFGPGTRLLVL.

This chain joins TRBV9 and TRBJ2-2; D uncertain. The V gene's germline CDR1 is SGDLS and CDR2 YYNGEE. V lost 0 bases to trimming and J lost 0 bases, with 12 bases between them. This CDR3 has 17 residues. CDR3 nucleotides: TGTGCCAGCAGCGTAGCCCCATATGGTGCGAACACCGGGGAGCTGTTTTTT. This gives the protein CASSVAPYGANTGELFF.

V and J are TRBV11-1 and TRBJ1-1, with D possibly TRBD1 on 6 matching bases. Germline V gene sequence: CDR1 SGHAT, CDR2 FQDESV (reference sequence). Deletions cut 5 bases from V and 4 bases from J, with 20 bases between. This CDR3 is 16 amino acids long. The CDR3 nucleotides read TGTGCCAGCAGCACGGGGGACATCGGTGGTCTCACTGAAGCTTTCTTT. Translation: CASSTGDIGGLTEAFF.

This clonotype occurred once. The rearrangement uses TRBV18 and TRBJ1-2; D gene unclear. Germline assignment: CDR1 KGHSH and CDR2 LQKENI. This CDR3 has 13 amino acids. Trimming shortened V by 3 bases and J by 2 bases, and 7 bases separated the two germline ends. CDR3 nucleotide sequence: TGTGCCAGCTCACCGTCCAGGAACTATGGCTACACCTTC. Protein: CASSPSRNYGYTF.

The J gene is TRBJ2-2, the V gene TRBV7-6; D not certain. CDR3 length equals 16 residues. With 0 bases removed from V and 0 bases from J, the gap between germline ends came to 8 bases. CDR1 and CDR2 (germline): SGHVS, FNYEAQ. CDR3 DNA sequence: TGTGCCAGCAGCTTAGCGGGCACCGCGAACACCGGGGAGCTGTTTTTT. Protein sequence: CASSLAGTANTGELFF.

This clonotype was recorded once. The chain links TRBV7-6 to TRBJ1-5, with D maybe TRBD1 (6 bases). Trimming pared 2 bases from V and 3 bases from J, leaving 14 bases between. The CDR3 is 16 residues long. Looked up from germline, CDR1 is SGHVS and CDR2 is FNYEAQ. The CDR3 sequence is CASSLFGHRVNQPQHF. CDR3 nucleotide sequence: TGTGCCAGCAGCTTATTCGGGCACAGGGTCAATCAGCCCCAGCATTTT.